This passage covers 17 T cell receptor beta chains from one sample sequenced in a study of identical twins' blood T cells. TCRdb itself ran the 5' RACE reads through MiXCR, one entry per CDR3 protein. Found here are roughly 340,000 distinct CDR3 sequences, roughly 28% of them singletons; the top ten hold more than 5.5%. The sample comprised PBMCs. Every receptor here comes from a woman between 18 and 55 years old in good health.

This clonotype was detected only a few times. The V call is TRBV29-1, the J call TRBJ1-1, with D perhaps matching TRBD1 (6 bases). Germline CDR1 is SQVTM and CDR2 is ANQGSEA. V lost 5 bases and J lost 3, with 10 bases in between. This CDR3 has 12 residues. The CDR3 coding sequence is TGCAGCGTTCCCACAGGGTACACTGAAGCTTTCTTT. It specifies CSVPTGYTEAFF.

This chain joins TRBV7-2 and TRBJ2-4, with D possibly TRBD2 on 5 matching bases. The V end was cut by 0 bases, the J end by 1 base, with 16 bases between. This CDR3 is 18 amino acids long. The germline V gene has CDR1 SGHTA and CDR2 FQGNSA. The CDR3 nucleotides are TGTGCCAGCAGCTTAGCGTACTGGAACGAGCGGGCCAAAAACATTCAGTACTTC. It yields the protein CASSLAYWNERAKNIQYF. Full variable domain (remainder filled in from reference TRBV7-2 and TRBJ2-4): GAGVSQSPSNKVTEKGKDVELRCDPISGHTALYWYRQSLGQGLEFLIYFQGNSAPDKSGLPSDRFSAERTGGSVSTLTIQRTQQEDSAVYLCASSLAYWNERAKNIQYFGAGTRLSVL.

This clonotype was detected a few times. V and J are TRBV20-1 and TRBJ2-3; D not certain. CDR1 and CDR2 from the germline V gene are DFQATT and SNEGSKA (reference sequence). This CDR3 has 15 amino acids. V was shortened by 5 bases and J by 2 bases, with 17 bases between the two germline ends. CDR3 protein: CSAPQAAQVTDTQYF. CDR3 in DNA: TGCAGTGCTCCTCAGGCCGCACAAGTCACAGATACGCAGTATTTT.

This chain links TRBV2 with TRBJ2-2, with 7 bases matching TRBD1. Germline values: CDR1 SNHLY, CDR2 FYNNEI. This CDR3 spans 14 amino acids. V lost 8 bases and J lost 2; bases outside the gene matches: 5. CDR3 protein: CASLRDSNTGELFF. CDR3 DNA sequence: TGTGCCAGCCTCAGGGACAGTAACACCGGGGAGCTGTTTTTT.

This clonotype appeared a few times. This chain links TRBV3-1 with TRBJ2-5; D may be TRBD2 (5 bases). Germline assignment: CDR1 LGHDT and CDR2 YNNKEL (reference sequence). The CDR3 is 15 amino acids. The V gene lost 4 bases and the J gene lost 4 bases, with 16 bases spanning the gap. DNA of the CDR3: TGTGCCAGCAGCCCTACTATCGGGGAACGAGAGACCCAGTACTTC. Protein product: CASSPTIGERETQYF.

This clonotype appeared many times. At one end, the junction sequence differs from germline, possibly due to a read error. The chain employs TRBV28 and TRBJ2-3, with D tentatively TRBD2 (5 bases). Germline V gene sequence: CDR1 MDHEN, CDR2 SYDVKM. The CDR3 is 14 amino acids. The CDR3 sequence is CASSPRTSTDTQYF. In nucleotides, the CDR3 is TGCGCCAGCAGCCCTAGGACTAGCACAGATACGCAGTATTTT.

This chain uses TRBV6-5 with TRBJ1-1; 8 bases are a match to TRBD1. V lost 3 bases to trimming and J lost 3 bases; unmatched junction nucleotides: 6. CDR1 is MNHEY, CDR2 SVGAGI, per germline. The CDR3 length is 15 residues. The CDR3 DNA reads TGTGCCAGCAGTTATAGTACAGGGGGGTACACTGAAGCTTTCTTT. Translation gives CASSYSTGGYTEAFF.

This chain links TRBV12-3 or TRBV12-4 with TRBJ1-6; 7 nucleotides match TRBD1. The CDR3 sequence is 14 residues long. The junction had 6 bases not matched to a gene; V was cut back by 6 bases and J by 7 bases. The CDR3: CASRRTGLNSPLHF. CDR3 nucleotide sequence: TGTGCCAGCAGAAGGACAGGTTTAAATTCACCCCTCCACTTT.

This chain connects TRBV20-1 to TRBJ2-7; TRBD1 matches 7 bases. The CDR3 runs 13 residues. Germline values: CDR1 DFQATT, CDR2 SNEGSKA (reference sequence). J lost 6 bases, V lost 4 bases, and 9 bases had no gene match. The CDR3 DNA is TGCAGTGCTACAGGACAGGTTACCTGCGAGCAGTACTTC. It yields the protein CSATGQVTCEQYF.

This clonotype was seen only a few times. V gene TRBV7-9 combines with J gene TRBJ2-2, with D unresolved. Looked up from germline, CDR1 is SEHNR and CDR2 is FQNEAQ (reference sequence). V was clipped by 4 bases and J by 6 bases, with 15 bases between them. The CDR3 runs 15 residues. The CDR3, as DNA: TGTGCCAGCAGCTCGGGTAGATGGCGTCCCGGGGAGCTGTTTTTT. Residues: CASSSGRWRPGELFF. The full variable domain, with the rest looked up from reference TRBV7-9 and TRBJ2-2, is DTGVSQNPRHKITKRGQNVTFRCDPISEHNRLYWYRQTLGQGPEFLTYFQNEAQLEKSRLLSDRFSAERPKGSFSTLEIQRTEQGDSAMYLCASSSGRWRPGELFFGEGSRLTVL.

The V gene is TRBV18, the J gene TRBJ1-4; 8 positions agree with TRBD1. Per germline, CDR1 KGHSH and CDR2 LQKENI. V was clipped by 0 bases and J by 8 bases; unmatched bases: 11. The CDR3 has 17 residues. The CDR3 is CASSPPTQGARGEKLFF. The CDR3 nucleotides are TGTGCCAGCTCACCACCGACGCAGGGGGCGCGGGGAGAAAAACTGTTTTTT.

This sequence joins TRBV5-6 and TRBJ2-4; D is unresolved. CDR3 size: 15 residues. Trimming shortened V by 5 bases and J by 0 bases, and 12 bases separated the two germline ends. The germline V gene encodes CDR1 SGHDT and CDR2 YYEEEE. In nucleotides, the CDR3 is TGTGCCAGCAGTTACGACGGATTAGCCAAAAACATTCAGTACTTC. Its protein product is CASSYDGLAKNIQYF.

The CDR3 sequence: CATSIDRHQPQHF. The CDR3 DNA is TGTGCCACCAGCATCGACAGACATCAGCCCCAGCATTTT. The rearrangement joins TRBV15 to TRBJ1-5; weak D call: TRBD1 (5 bases). The CDR3 runs 13 residues. CDR1 and CDR2 (germline): LNHNV, YYDKDF (reference sequence). Trimming removed 4 bases at V and 5 bases at J, with 9 bases between.

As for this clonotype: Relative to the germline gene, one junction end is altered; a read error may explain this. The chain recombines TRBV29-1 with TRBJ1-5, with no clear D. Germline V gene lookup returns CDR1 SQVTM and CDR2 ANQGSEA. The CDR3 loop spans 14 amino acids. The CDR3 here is CSVGQDRHNHPQHF. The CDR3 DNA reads TGCAGCGTTGGGCAGGACCGACACAATCATCCCCAGCATTTT.

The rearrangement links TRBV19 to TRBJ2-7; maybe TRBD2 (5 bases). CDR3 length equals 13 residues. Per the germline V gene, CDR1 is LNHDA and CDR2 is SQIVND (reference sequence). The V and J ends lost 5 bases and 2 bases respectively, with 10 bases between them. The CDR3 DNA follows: TGTGCCAGTAGTGGGAGACTTGCCTACGAGCAGTACTTC. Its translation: CASSGRLAYEQYF.

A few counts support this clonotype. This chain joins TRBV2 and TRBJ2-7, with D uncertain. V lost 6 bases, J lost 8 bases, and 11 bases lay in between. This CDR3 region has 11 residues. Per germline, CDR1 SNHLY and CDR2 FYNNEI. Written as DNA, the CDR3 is TGTGCCAGCAGGATCGGACCCCAGCAGTACTTC. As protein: CASRIGPQQYF.

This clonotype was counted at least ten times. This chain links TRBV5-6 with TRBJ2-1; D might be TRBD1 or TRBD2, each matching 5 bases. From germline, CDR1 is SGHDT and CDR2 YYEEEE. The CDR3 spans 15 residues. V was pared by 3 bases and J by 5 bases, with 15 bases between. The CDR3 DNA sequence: TGTGCCAGCAGCTCCGCCGGGACCGGAAACAATGAGCAGTTCTTC. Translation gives CASSSAGTGNNEQFF.